Shown below are 14 T cell receptor beta chains from a single sample sequenced in a study of cytomegalovirus exposure and HLA in healthy donors. The PCR contained 60 Vbeta and 13 Jbeta primers. This table comes from immunoSEQ multiplex PCR, and its TCRdb copy is limited to in-frame clones, with some not included. Here the sample spans around 180,000 clones, 80% being singletons. Sequenced input: PBMCs. The receptors come from a woman aged 40 to 50 in good health and CMV-seronegative.

The table lists this clone with a few counts. The gene calls are TRBV14 and TRBJ2-7; 9 nucleotides agree with TRBD1. There are 14 residues in the CDR3. Germline CDR1 and CDR2: SGHDN and FVKESK. Losses at the gene ends were 4 bases for V and 3 bases for J; bases not matched to a gene: 4. In DNA form, the CDR3 reads TGTGCCAGCAGCCCAGGGACAGGGCTCTACGAGCAGTACTTC. It yields the protein CASSPGTGLYEQYF.

The V and J genes are TRBV5-1 and TRBJ2-2; D remains unclear. The CDR3 length is 14 residues. The germline CDR1 and CDR2 sequences are SGHRS and YFSETQ. The V end lost 3 bases, the J end lost 4 bases, and 10 bases lay between the germline ends. The CDR3 region is CASSYGSSTGELFF. CDR3 bases: TGCGCCAGCAGCTACGGGTCCTCCACCGGGGAGCTGTTTTTT.

The chain is built from TRBV11-3 and TRBJ1-2, with 7 positions matching TRBD1. Losses at the gene ends were 2 bases for V and 4 bases for J; bases not matched to a gene: 4. This CDR3 has 14 residues. Germline V gene data show CDR1 as SGHNT and CDR2 as YENEEA. The CDR3 DNA is TGTGCCAGCAGCTTAAGAGGGGGCTCCTATGGCTACACCTTC. It yields the protein CASSLRGGSYGYTF.

This clone was seen once. The rearrangement links TRBV7-2 to TRBJ2-2; a weak D match, TRBD2 (6 bases). The V gene lost 5 bases and the J gene lost 4 bases, with 17 bases spanning the gap. The CDR3 loop spans 16 amino acids. Germline V gene sequence: CDR1 SGHTA, CDR2 FQGNSA. CDR3 residues: CASSRFMAGPTGELFF. CDR3 sequence (DNA): TGTGCCAGCAGCCGGTTTATGGCGGGACCCACCGGGGAGCTGTTTTTT.

This chain uses TRBV30 with TRBJ2-7; no clear D. Deletions cut 0 bases from V and 7 bases from J, with 13 bases between. This CDR3 spans 13 amino acids. Germline V gene sequence: CDR1 GTSNPN, CDR2 SVGIG (reference sequence). The CDR3 is CAWSVSGRREQYF. The CDR3 region has the DNA TGTGCCTGGAGTGTATCGGGTCGGCGTGAGCAGTACTTC. The whole variable domain, filled in from reference TRBV30 and TRBJ2-7, reads SQTIHQWPATLVQPVGSPLSLECTVEGTSNPNLYWYRQAAGRGLQLLFYSVGIGQISSEVPQNLSASRPQDRQFILSSKKLLLSDSGFYLCAWSVSGRREQYFGPGTRLTVT.

This chain connects TRBV7-2 to TRBJ2-2; the D gene is possibly TRBD2 (5 bases). Deletions cut 5 bases from V and 6 bases from J, with 13 bases between. The CDR3 has 14 residues. Germline V gene lookup returns CDR1 SGHTA and CDR2 FQGNSA. In nucleotides, the CDR3 is TGTGCCAGCAGCCCGGACTGGAGATCCGGGGAGCTGTTTTTT. Translated, it gives CASSPDWRSGELFF. Complete variable domain (other parts from reference TRBV7-2 and TRBJ2-2): GAGVSQSPSNKVTEKGKDVELRCDPISGHTALYWYRQSLGQGLEFLIYFQGNSAPDKSGLPSDRFSAERTGGSVSTLTIQRTQQEDSAVYLCASSPDWRSGELFFGEGSRLTVL.

The J gene is TRBJ1-5, the V gene TRBV5-1, with 7 positions matching TRBD1. V was clipped by 0 bases and J by 7 bases; unmatched bases: 4. Germline lookup yields CDR1 SGHRS and CDR2 YFSETQ. The CDR3 has 14 amino acids. CDR3 amino acids: CASSLATGNQPQHF. CDR3 DNA: TGCGCCAGCAGCTTGGCGACAGGGAACCAGCCCCAGCATTTT. Using reference TRBV5-1 and TRBJ1-5 for the parts outside the CDR3, the full variable domain is KAGVTQTPRYLIKTRGQQVTLSCSPISGHRSVSWYQQTPGQGLQFLFEYFSETQRNKGNFPGRFSGRQFSNSRSEMNVSTLELGDSALYLCASSLATGNQPQHFGDGTRLSIL.

The chain is built from TRBV11-3 and TRBJ2-2; 10 nucleotides align to TRBD1. From germline, CDR1 is SGHNT and CDR2 YENEEA. CDR3 length: 15 amino acids. V gave up 5 bases and J gave up 6 bases; unmatched junction bases: 6. The CDR3 coding sequence is TGTGCCAGCAGCATAGGGACAGGGGAAGCCGGGGAGCTGTTTTTT. Amino acid sequence: CASSIGTGEAGELFF.

This clone was recorded once. This chain links TRBV5-4 with TRBJ2-3, with 10 nucleotides matching TRBD2. After removal of 1 base from V and 2 bases from J, the junction contained 4 bases not matched to a gene. The CDR3 totals 16 residues. Germline loops: CDR1 SGHNT, CDR2 YYREEE (reference sequence). The CDR3 is CASSLRLAGTTDTQYF. CDR3 in DNA: TGTGCCAGCAGCTTGAGACTAGCGGGTACCACAGATACGCAGTATTTT.

This rearrangement joins TRBV11-2 to TRBJ2-1; 7 bases are a match to TRBD2. CDR1 is SGHAT and CDR2 is FQNNGV in the germline V gene. The V and J ends lost 5 bases and 3 bases, in that order; junction bases with no gene match: 4. The CDR3 has 14 amino acids. The CDR3: CASSGRDYYNEQFF. The CDR3 DNA follows: TGTGCCAGCAGCGGCCGGGACTACTACAATGAGCAGTTCTTC.

The rearrangement uses TRBV11-3 and TRBJ2-5; TRBD2 aligns across 12 bases. The germline V gene encodes CDR1 SGHNT and CDR2 YENEEA. This CDR3 has 16 residues. After removal of 5 bases from V and 2 bases from J, the junction contained 6 bases not matched to a gene. CDR3: CASSPGLAGKQETQYF. The CDR3 DNA is TGTGCCAGCAGCCCGGGACTAGCGGGTAAACAAGAGACCCAGTACTTC.

The chain has TRBV7-2 and TRBJ2-1, with TRBD2 as a possible D gene (6 bases). The germline V gene has CDR1 SGHTA and CDR2 FQGNSA. V lost 3 bases and J lost 7, with 13 bases in between. The CDR3 has 14 amino acids. The DNA of the CDR3 is TGTGCCAGCAGCTTTTTTGGGAGGAAGAATGAGCAGTTCTTC. This gives the protein CASSFFGRKNEQFF.

The chain links TRBV28 to TRBJ1-3; tentative D call: TRBD1 (5 bases). V was pared by 4 bases and J by 2 bases, with 15 bases between. This CDR3 region has 16 residues. Germline V CDR1 and CDR2: MDHEN, SYDVKM. CDR3 loop: CASSSPGGTPGNTIYF. The CDR3 coding sequence is TGTGCCAGCAGTTCCCCCGGGGGGACTCCTGGAAACACCATATATTTT.

The chain carries TRBV25-1 and TRBJ2-3; TRBD2 matches 11 bases. The CDR3 is 18 amino acids. Germline CDR1 and CDR2: MGHDK and SYGVNS. J gave up 0 bases and V 2 bases, and 7 bases lay outside the gene matches. The CDR3 sequence: CASSEGPLAGGSTDTQYF. Here the CDR3 DNA reads TGTGCCAGCAGTGAAGGTCCCCTAGCGGGGGGAAGCACAGATACGCAGTATTTT.